This TCR beta chain appears in the sequencing data of a study of T cell changes during pregnancy in multiple sclerosis. Measured with immunoSEQ multiplex PCR; TCRdb has only the in-frame clones, and not every one. The data hold approximately 57,000 clones, with 92% observed a single time. The CDR3 covers 14 residues. Per germline, CDR1 ENHRY and CDR2 SYGVKD. Trimming took 3 bases from V and 1 from J, leaving 9 bases between them. The specimen comprised CD4+ T cells from peripheral blood mononuclear cells, sampled in the second trimester of pregnancy. The receptor was isolated from a female donor with multiple sclerosis, enrolled in a pregnancy study. This chain uses TRBV10-3 with TRBJ1-1; possible D gene TRBD1, 6 bases. The CDR3 DNA sequence: TGTGCCATCAGTGAAGGGACAAAGAACACTGAAGCTTTCTTT. The encoded protein is CAISEGTKNTEAFF.